These 22 T cell receptor beta chains were all obtained from the same sample, sequenced in a study of blood T cells in healthy people across ages. Sample-barcoded 5' priming and a J-beta primer mix drove a second PCR of about 6 to 11 cycles. Via MiXCR, TCRdb re-called the 5' RACE reads, giving one row per CDR3 protein. The table lists approximately 800,000 distinct CDR3 sequences, around half of them singletons, with around 41% in the top ten. What was sequenced was blood. The source of these receptors is an elderly man in good health.

This chain uses TRBV10-3 with TRBJ1-6; 11 bases align to TRBD1. The germline V gene encodes CDR1 ENHRY and CDR2 SYGVKD. The CDR3 is 17 amino acids. V lost 3 bases to trimming and J lost 6 bases; unmatched junction nucleotides: 7. As DNA, the CDR3 is TGTGCCATCAGTGATCGAGATGGGACAGGGGGTAATTCACCCCTCCACTTT. Residues: CAISDRDGTGGNSPLHF.

This clonotype was seen more than once but under ten times. The CDR3 region is CAIMASGNQPQHF. In DNA, the CDR3 is TGTGCCATCATGGCCTCGGGCAATCAGCCCCAGCATTTT. The V and J genes are TRBV10-3 and TRBJ1-5; no clear D. The CDR3 is 13 residues long. Germline lookup yields CDR1 ENHRY and CDR2 SYGVKD. V lost 7 bases and J 2 bases, leaving 9 bases between the germline ends.

This clonotype has a handful of counts. The CDR3 DNA reads as TGCAGTGCTAGACCTCGAGGGGGCGGCTACACCTTC. This sequence encodes CSARPRGGGYTF. This chain joins TRBV20-1 and TRBJ1-2, with 7 bases matching TRBD1. The CDR3 runs to 12 residues. The V and J ends lost 2 bases and 8 bases, in that order; junction bases with no gene match: 5. Germline V gene data show CDR1 as DFQATT and CDR2 as SNEGSKA (reference sequence).

This sequence joins TRBV20-1 and TRBJ2-5; either TRBD1 or TRBD2 may supply D (5 bases each). CDR1 is DFQATT and CDR2 is SNEGSKA in the germline V gene (reference sequence). V was trimmed by 6 bases and J by 5 bases, leaving 16 bases between them. This CDR3 is built from 13 residues. CDR3 sequence: CSALTGQAETQYF. CDR3 nucleotide sequence: TGCAGTGCCCTAACGGGGCAGGCCGAGACCCAGTACTTC.

The chain uses TRBV6-6 and TRBJ2-1; TRBD2 aligns across 7 bases. The CDR3 runs to 13 residues. The V and J ends lost 11 bases and 3 bases, in that order; junction bases with no gene match: 7. Germline V lookup: CDR1 MNHNY, CDR2 SVGAGI (reference sequence). CDR3 nucleotide sequence: TGTGCCGGAGCGACTAGCTTCTACAATGAGCAGTTCTTC. Translating it yields CAGATSFYNEQFF.

This chain joins TRBV28 and TRBJ1-6, with D maybe TRBD1 (6 bases). Trimming stripped 5 bases from V and 10 bases from J, with 12 bases between. The CDR3 contains 13 residues. The germline CDR1 and CDR2 sequences are MDHEN and SYDVKM. Here the CDR3 DNA reads TGTGCCAGCAGTGTTGGGGGCCTCTCACCCCTCCACTTT. It is translated as CASSVGGLSPLHF.

V and J are TRBV6-1 and TRBJ2-4; possibly TRBD1 for D (6 bases). CDR3 size: 15 residues. With 4 bases removed from V and 1 base from J, the gap between germline ends came to 11 bases. Germline values: CDR1 MNHNS, CDR2 SASEGT. Here the CDR3 reads CASSGLQGAKNIQYF. The CDR3 DNA reads as TGTGCCAGCAGTGGGCTCCAGGGGGCCAAAAACATTCAGTACTTC.

The chain uses TRBV4-2 and TRBJ2-7, with no clear D. V gave up 0 bases and J gave up 2 bases, with 14 bases separating them. Germline V gene lookup returns CDR1 LGHNA and CDR2 YNFKEQ. CDR3 size: 16 residues. Here the CDR3 DNA reads TGTGCCAGCAGCCAAGAGACCCAAGAAATTGCCTACGAGCAGTACTTC. Residues: CASSQETQEIAYEQYF.

The V call is TRBV20-1, the J call TRBJ2-3, with 7 bases identical to TRBD2. This CDR3 region has 16 residues. V gave up 5 bases and J gave up 0 bases; unmatched junction bases: 11. Germline V gene lookup returns CDR1 DFQATT and CDR2 SNEGSKA (reference sequence). CDR3 DNA sequence: TGCAGTGCTGAAGAGACTAGCTGGAAGAGCACAGATACGCAGTATTTT. This translates into CSAEETSWKSTDTQYF.

CDR3 residues: CASSVATSGLYEQYF. The CDR3 bases are TGTGCCAGCAGCGTAGCAACTAGCGGGCTCTACGAGCAGTACTTC. V gene TRBV9 combines with J gene TRBJ2-7, with 9 bases fitting TRBD2. CDR1 SGDLS and CDR2 YYNGEE come from the germline V gene. The CDR3 is 15 amino acids. V lost 0 bases and J lost 3; bases outside the gene matches: 4.

This chain joins TRBV24-1 and TRBJ2-1; D perhaps matches TRBD2 (5 bases). V shed 3 bases and J shed 3 bases, with 14 bases lying between them. Per germline, CDR1 KGHDR and CDR2 SFDVKD. The CDR3 has 16 amino acids. CDR3 bases: TGTGCCACCAGTGATCCACGTACGGGGTTCTACAATGAGCAGTTCTTC. Amino acid sequence: CATSDPRTGFYNEQFF.

J is TRBJ1-1 and V is TRBV21-1. TRBV21-1 counts as a pseudogene. The CDR3 length is 9 residues. The CDR3 nucleotides are TGTGCCAGCAGCGCTGAAGCTTTCTTT. This encodes CASSAEAFF.

The chain couples TRBV11-2 to TRBJ2-7, with 8 bases lining up with TRBD1. This CDR3 spans 15 amino acids. The V and J ends lost 3 bases and 3 bases, in that order; junction bases with no gene match: 7. The germline CDR1 and CDR2 sequences are SGHAT and FQNNGV. CDR3 sequence reads: CASSLEGQVLYEQYF. CDR3 coding DNA: TGTGCCAGCAGCTTGGAGGGACAGGTTCTCTACGAGCAGTACTTC.

The chain has TRBV2 and TRBJ2-1, with a weak D call TRBD2 (6 bases). The CDR3 loop spans 15 amino acids. Germline V gene lookup returns CDR1 SNHLY and CDR2 FYNNEI. Trimming removed 3 bases from V and 9 bases from J, with 18 bases in between. The CDR3 is CASSEPRGGVSEQFF. The CDR3 DNA reads TGTGCCAGCAGTGAGCCACGAGGAGGGGTTAGTGAGCAGTTCTTC.

The CDR3 region is CSASGTSQRMGANVLTF. The CDR3 coding sequence is TGCAGTGCTAGCGGGACTAGCCAAAGGATGGGGGCCAACGTCCTGACTTTC. The V call is TRBV20-1, the J call TRBJ2-6; 9 bases match TRBD2. V lost 3 bases, J lost 4 bases, and 10 bases stayed unmatched. CDR1 and CDR2 (germline): DFQATT, SNEGSKA (reference sequence). CDR3 length: 17 residues.

V usage is TRBV18 and J usage is TRBJ2-4; TRBD1 matches at 7 bases. Per germline, CDR1 KGHSH and CDR2 LQKENI. J was trimmed by 7 bases and V by 2 bases; bases with no gene match: 8. There are 15 residues in the CDR3. The CDR3 bases are TGTGCCAGCTCACCAACGGCAGGGGGATTGAACATTCAGTACTTC. Its protein is CASSPTAGGLNIQYF.

The chain carries TRBV28 and TRBJ2-7, with 7 bases that match TRBD1. This CDR3 is built from 14 residues. Germline V lookup: CDR1 MDHEN, CDR2 SYDVKM. The J segment lost 4 bases and the V segment lost 6 bases, leaving 9 bases of the junction unmatched. In DNA form, the CDR3 reads TGTGCCAGCAGAGAGACAGGGAAGAAGTACGAGCAGTACTTC. Its protein product is CASRETGKKYEQYF.

The chain links TRBV5-1 to TRBJ2-7; 9 bases are a match to TRBD2. This CDR3 is built from 15 residues. Trimming at V came to 3 bases and at J to 4 bases, leaving 8 bases not matched to a gene. Germline V lookup: CDR1 SGHRS, CDR2 YFSETQ. Here the CDR3 DNA reads TGCGCCAGCAGCTCGGCGGGGGGGCTCGGGTACGAGCAGTACTTC. Translated: CASSSAGGLGYEQYF.

V gene TRBV29-1 combines with J gene TRBJ1-1; no reliable D call. Germline V gene sequence: CDR1 SQVTM, CDR2 ANQGSEA. The CDR3 covers 14 residues. With 4 bases removed from V and 3 bases from J, the gap between germline ends came to 15 bases. CDR3 DNA sequence: TGCAGCGTTGGGATGGTTCTCCGGGACACTGAAGCTTTCTTT. Protein: CSVGMVLRDTEAFF.

The genes are TRBV20-1 and TRBJ1-2; D perhaps matches TRBD1 (5 bases). CDR1 DFQATT and CDR2 SNEGSKA come from the germline V gene (reference sequence). V lost 5 bases and J lost 2, with 15 bases in between. The CDR3 sequence is 14 residues long. The CDR3 DNA reads as TGCAGTGCTGGATCCGGGGGTCAGAACTATGGCTACACCTTC. It is translated as CSAGSGGQNYGYTF.

There are a few counts of this clonotype. This chain links TRBV29-1 with TRBJ2-3; the D is unclear. CDR1 and CDR2 (germline): SQVTM, ANQGSEA. The V gene lost 6 bases and the J gene lost 2 bases, with 6 bases spanning the gap. The CDR3 is 11 residues long. The CDR3 spells CSVSHTDTQYF. The CDR3 DNA reads TGCAGCGTATCCCACACAGATACGCAGTATTTT.

This chain joins TRBV4-2 and TRBJ2-6; unclear D gene. The CDR3 has 16 amino acids. The germline gives CDR1 LGHNA, CDR2 YNFKEQ. V was pared by 0 bases and J by 0 bases, with 6 bases between. CDR3 region: CASSQDGSSGANVLTF. The CDR3 DNA reads TGTGCCAGCAGCCAAGACGGGTCCTCTGGGGCCAACGTCCTGACTTTC.